This TCR beta chain is from a study of shared clonotypes between healthy human individuals. Study-wide context: Donors consisted of two women and three men between 18 and 49.

General observations from the study: Enrolling few donors narrowed the genetic and exposure-history diversity that was represented.

The protocol was immunoSEQ multiplex PCR, while the TCRdb copy is restricted to in-frame clones and leaves out a portion. The top ten hold approximately 1.5% of the sample, which has nearly 1,000,000 clones, approximately 80% seen once. Concerning this clone: Its antigen is not identified. In this CDR3 the conserved last residue, phenylalanine or tryptophan, is missing, so a read error is likely.

Germline V gene data show CDR1 as DFQATT and CDR2 as SNEGSKA (reference sequence). This CDR3 is built from 11 residues. Trimming cost V 6 bases and J 5 bases, with 10 bases left between them. The chain combines TRBV20-1 with TRBJ1-2; D unresolved. The receptor was isolated from a man between 18 and 35 years old in good health. The specimen sequenced was memory CD4+ T cells sorted from blood. Subset given: CD45RA-negative fraction. In DNA form, the CDR3 reads TGCAGTGCCGTAGTCGGATATGGCTACACCCTC. It codes for CSAVVGYGYTL.